Following are 30 T cell receptor beta chains from one sample sequenced in a study of brain T cells in children with intractable seizures. Stated time point: blood from clinic visit 5 months post-surgery; TSC patient then seizure free. Libraries were prepared by immunoSEQ multiplex PCR; TCRdb keeps only in-frame clonotypes and omits some of them. Of a few hundred thousand clones listed, approximately 93% were seen once; the top ten hold about 6%. Sample: peripheral blood, taken roughly 5 months after surgery. The receptors were sampled from a boy in the first two years of life with tuberous sclerosis and intractable seizures.

The chain carries TRBV18 and TRBJ2-3; 9 nucleotides agree with TRBD2. The CDR3 consists of 17 residues. The J segment lost 5 bases and the V segment lost 1 base, leaving 10 bases of the junction unmatched. Germline V CDR1 and CDR2: KGHSH, LQKENI. CDR3 protein: CASSPRSASGTRDTQYF. The CDR3 nucleotides are TGTGCCAGCTCACCACGATCTGCTAGCGGGACAAGAGATACGCAGTATTTT. The whole variable domain, remainder taken from reference TRBV18 and TRBJ2-3, is NAGVMQNPRHLVRRRGQEARLRCSPMKGHSHVYWYRQLPEEGLKFMVYLQKENIIDESGMPKERFSAEFPKEGPSILRIQQVVRGDSAAYFCASSPRSASGTRDTQYFGPGTRLTVL.

The chain combines TRBV19 with TRBJ2-7; TRBD1 matches at 7 bases. The germline V gene has CDR1 LNHDA and CDR2 SQIVND (reference sequence). The CDR3 contains 15 residues. V gave up 0 bases and J gave up 7 bases; unmatched junction bases: 9. This chain's CDR3 is CASSIDPTGYGEQYF. The CDR3, as DNA: TGTGCCAGTAGTATAGACCCGACAGGGTACGGGGAGCAGTACTTC.

V gene TRBV4-1 combines with J gene TRBJ1-6, with TRBD1 matching over 8 bases. Germline-derived CDR1 and CDR2 are MGHRA and YSYEKL. The length of the CDR3 is 14 residues. The V and J ends lost 4 bases and 7 bases, in that order; junction bases with no gene match: 3. The CDR3 loop is CASSLSGGNSPLHF. The CDR3 DNA reads TGCGCCAGCAGCCTCTCAGGGGGCAATTCACCCCTCCACTTT.

The chain couples TRBV11-3 to TRBJ1-3; 7 bases fit TRBD1. This CDR3 is 16 amino acids long. Germline CDR1 SGHNT, CDR2 YENEEA. V trimming: 5 bases; J trimming: 0 bases; junction bases outside the gene matches: 7. CDR3 protein: CASSPRTGHSGNTIYF. The CDR3 region has the DNA TGTGCCAGCAGCCCAAGGACAGGTCACTCTGGAAACACCATATATTTT.

The genes are TRBV27 and TRBJ2-3; D ambiguous. This CDR3 comprises 14 residues. Trimming cost V 4 bases and J 2 bases, with 10 bases left between them. The germline V gene encodes CDR1 MNHEY and CDR2 SMNVEV (reference sequence). This CDR3 is CASSSAISTDTQYF. For the CDR3, the DNA is TGTGCCAGCAGTTCAGCGATCTCCACAGATACGCAGTATTTT.

The chain recombines TRBV7-2 with TRBJ1-2; maybe TRBD1 (6 bases). This CDR3 region has 14 residues. CDR1 is SGHTA, CDR2 FQGNSA, per germline. Trimming shortened V by 8 bases and J by 3 bases, and 16 bases separated the two germline ends. In DNA, the CDR3 is TGTGCCAGCCGATTTACAGGGCATGACTATGGCTACACCTTC. Encoded protein: CASRFTGHDYGYTF.

A remark on this clone: This same CDR3 is encoded by further DNA sequences in the sample. V usage is TRBV19 and J usage is TRBJ2-1, with D unresolved. Trimming removed 1 base from V and 3 bases from J, with 1 base in between. Looked up from germline, CDR1 is LNHDA and CDR2 is SQIVND (reference sequence). The CDR3 is 12 amino acids. The CDR3 sequence is CASSIGYNEQFF. CDR3 bases: TGTGCCAGTAGTATAGGCTACAATGAGCAGTTCTTC.

The chain combines TRBV5-4 with TRBJ1-6; D remains unclear. Germline assignment: CDR1 SGHNT and CDR2 YYREEE (reference sequence). The CDR3 covers 15 residues. The V and J ends lost 2 bases and 10 bases respectively, with 16 bases between them. The CDR3 sequence: CASSLVGGLGSPLHF. The CDR3 coding sequence is TGTGCCAGCAGCTTAGTCGGTGGTCTTGGGTCACCCCTCCACTTT.

This chain joins TRBV6-5 and TRBJ2-2; weak D call: TRBD2 (6 bases). There are 15 residues in the CDR3. V lost 6 bases to trimming and J lost 4 bases, with 15 bases between them. Per the germline V gene, CDR1 is MNHEY and CDR2 is SVGAGI. CDR3 DNA: TGTGCCAGCAGATTCTTGGACGGGAGCACCGGGGAGCTGTTTTTT. It encodes CASRFLDGSTGELFF.

The CDR3 reads CATSRAEGLAFYNEQFF. The CDR3 bases are TGTGCCACCAGCAGAGCAGAGGGACTAGCTTTCTACAATGAGCAGTTCTTC. The chain combines TRBV15 with TRBJ2-1; 9 positions match TRBD2. V lost 1 base, J lost 3 bases, and 7 bases stayed unmatched. The V gene's germline CDR1 is LNHNV and CDR2 YYDKDF (reference sequence). The CDR3 contains 17 residues. Drawing the rest from reference TRBV15 and TRBJ2-1, the complete variable domain is DAMVIQNPRYQVTQFGKPVTLSCSQTLNHNVMYWYQQKSSQAPKLLFHYYDKDFNNEADTPDNFQSRRPNTSFCFLDIRSPGLGDTAMYLCATSRAEGLAFYNEQFFGPGTRLTVL.

The chain has TRBV11-2 and TRBJ2-7; D not resolved. Germline V gives CDR1 SGHAT, CDR2 FQNNGV. CDR3 size: 13 residues. The ends were cut back, 4 bases at V and 0 bases at J, with 7 bases in the middle. CDR3 protein: CASSSTSSYEQYF. In DNA form, the CDR3 reads TGTGCCAGCAGCTCCACATCCTCCTACGAGCAGTACTTC.

This rearrangement joins TRBV19 to TRBJ2-7, with TRBD2 identical over 11 bases. Trimming removed 5 bases from V and 4 bases from J; junction bases left unmatched: 7. CDR1 LNHDA and CDR2 SQIVND come from the germline V gene (reference sequence). This CDR3 is built from 15 residues. The CDR3 loop reads CASSWEVAGGYEQYF. The DNA for the CDR3 is TGTGCCAGTAGTTGGGAGGTAGCGGGAGGGTACGAGCAGTACTTC.

V and J are TRBV18 and TRBJ2-3; 9 positions match TRBD2. Germline assignment: CDR1 KGHSH and CDR2 LQKENI. This CDR3 has 14 amino acids. The J segment lost 1 base and the V segment lost 6 bases, leaving 2 bases of the junction unmatched. In DNA form, the CDR3 reads TGTGCCAGCTCCTTAGCGGGAGGCACAGATACGCAGTATTTT. Amino acids: CASSLAGGTDTQYF.

The V and J genes are TRBV24-1 and TRBJ2-3; D gene ambiguous. Germline V gives CDR1 KGHDR, CDR2 SFDVKD. This CDR3 has 13 residues. With 12 bases removed from V and 5 bases from J, the gap between germline ends came to 17 bases. The CDR3 DNA sequence: TGTGCCCCCGTCTGGGCGTCAGGAGATACGCAGTATTTT. Translation: CAPVWASGDTQYF.

This chain links TRBV27 with TRBJ1-6, with D maybe TRBD1 (5 bases). Germline-derived CDR1 and CDR2 are MNHEY and SMNVEV (reference sequence). The CDR3 covers 15 residues. The ends were cut back, 7 bases at V and 0 bases at J, with 10 bases in the middle. The CDR3 DNA sequence: TGTGCCAGCATATGGGGGAGCTCCTATAATTCACCCCTCCACTTT. Translation: CASIWGSSYNSPLHF.

The chain links TRBV6-1 to TRBJ1-2, with D hard to call. V was trimmed by 0 bases and J by 1 base, leaving 12 bases between them. The CDR3 is made up of 16 amino acids. Per germline, CDR1 MNHNS and CDR2 SASEGT. The CDR3 loop is CASSEALPENNYGYTF. Here the CDR3 DNA reads TGTGCCAGCAGTGAAGCGCTACCGGAAAATAACTATGGCTACACCTTC.

The rearrangement uses TRBV6-5 and TRBJ1-1; a possible D gene is TRBD1 (6 bases). Germline V gene sequence: CDR1 MNHEY, CDR2 SVGAGI. V was pared by 4 bases and J by 4 bases, with 10 bases between. This CDR3 has 13 residues. In DNA, the CDR3 is TGTGCCAGCAGTTTCCGAGGGGGCACTGAAGCTTTCTTT. Translated: CASSFRGGTEAFF.

The chain is built from TRBV27 and TRBJ2-3, with a possible D match to TRBD2 (6 bases). The CDR3 spans 15 residues. From germline, CDR1 is MNHEY and CDR2 SMNVEV (reference sequence). Trimming took off 1 base at V and 1 base at J, with 9 bases between the two ends. CDR3 in amino acids: CASSLLGGGTDTQYF. The CDR3 nucleotides are TGTGCCAGCAGTTTATTAGGCGGGGGCACAGATACGCAGTATTTT.

In the case of this clone: Other DNA sequences in this sample translate to the same CDR3. This chain connects TRBV27 to TRBJ2-7; 11 bases align to TRBD1. Trimming removed 5 bases from V and 4 bases from J; junction bases left unmatched: 4. The length of the CDR3 is 14 residues. Germline V gives CDR1 MNHEY, CDR2 SMNVEV (reference sequence). The CDR3 spells CASSPGTGGYEQYF. The CDR3 DNA reads TGTGCCAGCAGTCCTGGGACAGGGGGTTACGAGCAGTACTTC.

This clone was counted only a few times. The chain uses TRBV7-8 and TRBJ1-6; D unclear. The CDR3 spans 17 residues. The V gene's germline CDR1 is SGHVS and CDR2 FQNEAQ. Trimming took off 10 bases at V and 7 bases at J, with 26 bases between the two ends. This chain's CDR3 is CAKSSGQAGSPNSPLHF. CDR3 sequence (DNA): TGTGCCAAAAGCTCCGGCCAGGCGGGGTCCCCCAATTCACCCCTCCACTTT.

This rearrangement joins TRBV3-1 (or the pseudogene TRBV3-2) to TRBJ1-1, with D perhaps TRBD1 (5 bases). There are 15 residues in the CDR3. The germline V and J ends were trimmed by 5 bases and 0 bases, with 13 bases remaining between them. Germline assignment: CDR1 LGHDT and CDR2 YNNKEL (reference sequence). CDR3 sequence (DNA): TGTGCCAGCAGCGGGGGGTCCAAGATGAACACTGAAGCTTTCTTT. Translating gives CASSGGSKMNTEAFF.

V usage is TRBV5-1 and J usage is TRBJ1-2; no firm D call. CDR1 and CDR2 from the germline V gene are SGHRS and YFSETQ. The CDR3 consists of 14 residues. V lost 0 bases to trimming and J lost 8 bases, with 14 bases between them. CDR3 amino acids: CASSLASGVEGYTF. CDR3 DNA: TGCGCCAGCAGCTTGGCCAGCGGGGTGGAGGGCTACACCTTC.

The chain is built from TRBV10-3 and TRBJ2-1; D might be TRBD2 (6 bases). CDR1 ENHRY and CDR2 SYGVKD come from the germline V gene. This CDR3 comprises 13 residues. The V end lost 6 bases, the J end lost 7 bases, and 13 bases lay between the germline ends. CDR3 loop: CAIRETGGNEQFF. The CDR3 nucleotides are TGTGCCATCAGGGAAACAGGAGGGAATGAGCAGTTCTTC.

The CDR3 spells CASSLYRAGLAKNIQYF. The CDR3 coding sequence is TGTGCCAGCAGCTTATATCGGGCAGGACTAGCCAAAAACATTCAGTACTTC. V gene TRBV7-8 combines with J gene TRBJ2-4, with D perhaps matching TRBD2 (5 bases). This CDR3 has 17 residues. Trimming removed 2 bases from V and 0 bases from J, with 14 bases in between. Germline CDR1 reads SGHVS; CDR2 reads FQNEAQ.

The CDR3 reads CASSSVLAANTGELFF. DNA of the CDR3: TGTGCCAGCAGCTCAGTCTTAGCCGCGAACACCGGGGAGCTGTTTTTT. The V gene is TRBV11-3, the J gene TRBJ2-2, with no clear D. The CDR3 is 16 amino acids. Trimming pared 4 bases from V and 0 bases from J, leaving 12 bases between. The germline CDR1 and CDR2 sequences are SGHNT and YENEEA.

V gene TRBV14 combines with J gene TRBJ1-2, with unresolved D. The CDR3 loop spans 14 amino acids. The V and J ends lost 4 bases and 8 bases respectively, with 17 bases between them. Germline V gene sequence: CDR1 SGHDN, CDR2 FVKESK. The CDR3 nucleotides read TGTGCCAGCAGCCCGTTTGTTCCGAGTAGCGGCTACACCTTC. Encoded protein: CASSPFVPSSGYTF.

This clone has just one count. The gene calls are TRBV5-5 and TRBJ2-7; 9 bases align to TRBD1. The germline V gene encodes CDR1 SGHKS and CDR2 YYEKEE (reference sequence). J lost 3 bases, V lost 1 base, and 8 bases had no gene match. CDR3 size: 16 residues. The CDR3 loop is CASSLRGQGDYYEQYF. In DNA, the CDR3 is TGTGCCAGCAGCTTGAGGGGACAGGGAGATTACTACGAGCAGTACTTC.

V gene TRBV4-1 combines with J gene TRBJ2-5; the D gene is possibly TRBD2 (7 bases). Trimming stripped 4 bases from V and 2 bases from J, with 23 bases between. CDR1 and CDR2 (germline): MGHRA, YSYEKL. The CDR3 has 18 amino acids. Written as DNA, the CDR3 is TGCGCCAGCAGCCCCTTGAGGGGGGGCCCATTATTGCAAGAGACCCAGTACTTC. Amino acid sequence: CASSPLRGGPLLQETQYF.

The chain recombines TRBV5-1 with TRBJ2-7; 9 bases are shared with TRBD1. Losses at the gene ends were 2 bases for V and 3 bases for J; bases not matched to a gene: 3. This CDR3 is 14 amino acids long. Germline V gene lookup returns CDR1 SGHRS and CDR2 YFSETQ. DNA for the CDR3: TGCGCCAGCAGCTTCGGGACAGGGATCTACGAGCAGTACTTC. Protein sequence: CASSFGTGIYEQYF.

This chain connects TRBV19 to TRBJ2-1; 9 positions agree with TRBD2. The CDR3 runs to 14 residues. V lost 6 bases to trimming and J lost 8 bases; unmatched junction nucleotides: 8. The germline CDR1 and CDR2 sequences are LNHDA and SQIVND (reference sequence). For the CDR3, the DNA is TGTGCCAGTAGGAGTAGCGGGAGTAAGGATGAGCAGTTCTTC. This encodes CASRSSGSKDEQFF. Based on the CDR3 plus reference TRBV19 and TRBJ2-1, the full variable domain is DGGITQSPKYLFRKEGQNVTLSCEQNLNHDAMYWYRQDPGQGLRLIYYSQIVNDFQKGDIAEGYSVSREKKESFPLTVTSAQKNPTAFYLCASRSSGSKDEQFFGPGTRLTVL.